This T cell receptor beta chain was obtained from a study of STAT5B mutations in CD4+ large granular lymphocyte leukemia. Germline V CDR1 and CDR2: ENHRY, SYGVKD. This CDR3 has 15 amino acids. Unmatched junction bases numbered 1, after V lost 3 bases and J lost 5 bases. About this clone itself: Its specificity is not known.

Findings and caveats of the study: Without putative leukemic clones, patient CD4-sorted repertoires remained more clonal than healthy CD4+ repertoires. Higher CD4+ than CD8+ T-LGLL clonality might reflect small sample size. Compared with healthy controls (2/35), patient top clones favored TRBV06 (8/27).

The repertoire was sequenced with immunoSEQ multiplex PCR; TCRdb's copy has only in-frame clones and lacks some. The sample shows tens of thousands of clones, 72% of them seen only once. J is TRBJ2-5 and V is TRBV10-3, with 15 bases matching TRBD2. The TCR was taken from a human donor in good health. The sample consisted of CD4+ T cells from blood buffy coats. CDR3 amino acids: CAISDGLAGGETQYF. In DNA, the CDR3 is TGTGCCATCAGTGACGGACTAGCGGGGGGGGAGACCCAGTACTTC.